This TCR beta chain was profiled in a study of shared clonotypes between healthy human individuals. About this clone: Its antigen is not identified.

Some clones are missing from TCRdb's copy, which holds only in-frame ones; the method was immunoSEQ multiplex PCR. This sample has hundreds of thousands of clones, with roughly 96% found just once. The naive CD8 subset, CD45RO-negative cells positively selected for CCR7, excluded terminally differentiated effector memory CD45RA+ cells. Regarding the study as a whole: What rarefaction showed was incomplete sorted-subset sequencing despite large depth.

This clonotype was obtained from a man under 40 in good health. Sequences were obtained from naive CD8+ T cells sorted from blood.

The CDR3 is CASTADSTIYEQYF. The CDR3 DNA reads TGTGCCAGCACCGCAGACAGTACTATTTACGAGCAGTACTTC. The J gene is TRBJ2-7, the V gene TRBV5-5; perhaps TRBD1 as D (5 bases). The V gene lost 6 bases and the J gene lost 4 bases, with 17 bases spanning the gap. CDR3 size: 14 residues. Germline V gene lookup returns CDR1 SGHKS and CDR2 YYEKEE (reference sequence). The variable domain in full, completed from reference TRBV5-5 and TRBJ2-7, reads DAGVTQSPTHLIKTRGQQVTLRCSPISGHKSVSWYQQVLGQGPQFIFQYYEKEERGRGNFPDRFSARQFPNYSSELNVNALLLGDSALYLCASTADSTIYEQYFGPGTRLTVT.